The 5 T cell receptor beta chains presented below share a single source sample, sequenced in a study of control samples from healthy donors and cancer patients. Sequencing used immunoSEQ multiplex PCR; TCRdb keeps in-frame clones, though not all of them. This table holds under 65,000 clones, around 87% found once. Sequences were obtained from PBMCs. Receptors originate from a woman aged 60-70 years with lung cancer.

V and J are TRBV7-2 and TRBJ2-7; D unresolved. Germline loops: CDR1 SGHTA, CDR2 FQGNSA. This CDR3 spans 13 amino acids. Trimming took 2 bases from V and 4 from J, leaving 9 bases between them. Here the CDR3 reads CASSLHVEYEQYF. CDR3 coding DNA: TGTGCCAGCAGCTTACACGTCGAGTACGAGCAGTACTTC. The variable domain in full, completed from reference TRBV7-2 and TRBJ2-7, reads GAGVSQSPSNKVTEKGKDVELRCDPISGHTALYWYRQSLGQGLEFLIYFQGNSAPDKSGLPSDRFSAERTGGSVSTLTIQRTQQEDSAVYLCASSLHVEYEQYFGPGTRLTVT.

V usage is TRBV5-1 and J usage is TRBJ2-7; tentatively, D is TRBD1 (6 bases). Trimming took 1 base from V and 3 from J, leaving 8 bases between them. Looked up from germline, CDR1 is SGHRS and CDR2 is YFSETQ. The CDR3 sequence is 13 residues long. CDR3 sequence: CASSLTGNYEQYF. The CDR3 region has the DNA TGCGCCAGCAGCTTGACAGGGAACTACGAGCAGTACTTC.

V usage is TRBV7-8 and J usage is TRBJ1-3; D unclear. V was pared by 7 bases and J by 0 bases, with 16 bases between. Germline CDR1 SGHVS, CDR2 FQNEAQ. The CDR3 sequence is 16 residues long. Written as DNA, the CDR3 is TGTGCCAGCACCCTCTGGGGTGGTAGCTCTGGAAACACCATATATTTT. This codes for CASTLWGGSSGNTIYF.

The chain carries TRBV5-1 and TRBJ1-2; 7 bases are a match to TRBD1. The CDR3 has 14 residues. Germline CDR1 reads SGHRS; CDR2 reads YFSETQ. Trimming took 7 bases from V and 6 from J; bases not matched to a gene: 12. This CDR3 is CASRPQQGTDGYTF. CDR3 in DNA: TGCGCCAGCCGCCCCCAACAGGGGACGGATGGCTACACCTTC.

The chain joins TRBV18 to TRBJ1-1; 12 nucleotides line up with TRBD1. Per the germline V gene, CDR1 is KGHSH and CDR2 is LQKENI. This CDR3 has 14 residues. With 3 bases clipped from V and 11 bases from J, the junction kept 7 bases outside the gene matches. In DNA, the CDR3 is TGTGCCAGCTCACCGATGGGACAGGGGGCTCTGGCTTTCTTT. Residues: CASSPMGQGALAFF.